A single sample gave rise to the 12 T cell receptor beta chains below, sequenced in a study of shared clonotypes between healthy human individuals. Profiling relied on immunoSEQ multiplex PCR, and the TCRdb table lists in-frame clones only, not all of them. The sample lists about half a million clones; about 72% were seen once. The sequenced material came from PBMCs. The receptors were gathered from a woman in her forties in good health. Some clones in this sample may be carry-over from other donors' samples.

The chain recombines TRBV19 with TRBJ1-4, with D uncertain. This CDR3 has 11 amino acids. Germline assignment: CDR1 LNHDA and CDR2 SQIVND (reference sequence). V dropped 5 bases and J dropped 6 bases, with 4 bases sitting between them. The CDR3 spells CASSYHEKLFF. The CDR3 nucleotides are TGTGCCAGTAGTTACCATGAAAAACTGTTTTTT.

The rearrangement links TRBV7-3 to TRBJ2-7, with TRBD1 matching over 10 bases. The CDR3 covers 15 residues. V trimming: 6 bases; J trimming: 5 bases; junction bases outside the gene matches: 10. Germline assignment: CDR1 SGHTA and CDR2 FQGTGA. CDR3 region: CASSPRRQGAHEQYF. The CDR3 DNA reads TGTGCCAGCAGTCCCCGGAGACAGGGGGCCCACGAGCAGTACTTC.

This clone was picked up a small number of times. V gene TRBV19 combines with J gene TRBJ1-4; the match to TRBD1 covers 11 bases. The J segment lost 8 bases and the V segment lost 10 bases, leaving 12 bases of the junction unmatched. The V gene's germline CDR1 is LNHDA and CDR2 SQIVND (reference sequence). CDR3 length: 15 residues. The CDR3 nucleotides read TGTGCCACGGGGGACAGGGGGATGGGCCTGGAAAAACTGTTTTTT. Amino acid sequence: CATGDRGMGLEKLFF. Filled out from reference TRBV19 and TRBJ1-4, the complete variable domain reads DGGITQSPKYLFRKEGQNVTLSCEQNLNHDAMYWYRQDPGQGLRLIYYSQIVNDFQKGDIAEGYSVSREKKESFPLTVTSAQKNPTAFYLCATGDRGMGLEKLFFGSGTQLSVL.

The rearrangement links TRBV21-1 to TRBJ2-1; the D call TRBD2 from the table was never checked on the DNA. TRBV21-1 is a recognized pseudogene. The CDR3 has 11 amino acids. The CDR3 DNA sequence: TGTGCCAGCAGCACCCGGTGGGAGCAGTTCTTC. The encoded protein is CASSTRWEQFF.

CDR3 sequence reads: CASSPRTGVTGELFF. In DNA form, the CDR3 reads TGTGCCAGCAGTCCTCGGACAGGGGTCACCGGGGAGCTGTTTTTT. This chain uses TRBV27 with TRBJ2-2; 9 bases fit TRBD1. The V and J ends lost 5 bases and 4 bases, in that order; junction bases with no gene match: 5. The CDR3 spans 15 residues. CDR1 is MNHEY, CDR2 SMNVEV, per germline (reference sequence).

The chain carries TRBV19 and TRBJ1-4, with D possibly matching TRBD1 (5 bases). Germline CDR1 reads LNHDA; CDR2 reads SQIVND (reference sequence). Trimming pared 6 bases from V and 6 bases from J, leaving 17 bases between. This CDR3 has 15 amino acids. The CDR3 DNA is TGTGCCAGTAGCGGAATCCGGGGCACGGATGAAAAACTGTTTTTT. Its protein is CASSGIRGTDEKLFF.

V and J are TRBV29-1 and TRBJ2-1; 12 nucleotides agree with TRBD2. J gave up 6 bases and V 3 bases, and 6 bases lay outside the gene matches. CDR1 and CDR2 (germline): SQVTM, ANQGSEA. The CDR3 length is 15 residues. Written as DNA, the CDR3 is TGCAGCGTTGAGCCGACTAGCGGGAGCACCAATGAGCAGTTCTTC. Residues: CSVEPTSGSTNEQFF.

This clone was counted a single time. A clone one base away is much larger, so this may be a read error. In the same sample, other DNA sequences code for this CDR3. The J gene is TRBJ1-1, the V gene TRBV19; 8 bases are a match to TRBD1. From germline, CDR1 is LNHDA and CDR2 SQIVND (reference sequence). There are 14 residues in the CDR3. The junction had 1 base not matched to a gene; V was cut back by 3 bases and J by 1 base. The CDR3 coding sequence is TGTGCCAGTAGTATCGGACAGGGGAACACTGAAGCTTTCTTT. Amino acid sequence: CASSIGQGNTEAFF. Using reference TRBV19 and TRBJ1-1 for the parts outside the CDR3, the full variable domain is DGGITQSPKYLFRKEGQNVTLSCEQNLNHDAMYWYRQDPGQGLRLIYYSQIVNDFQKGDIAEGYSVSREKKESFPLTVTSAQKNPTAFYLCASSIGQGNTEAFFGQGTRLTVV.

This sequence joins TRBV27 and TRBJ2-1, with 9 positions matching TRBD1. Germline assignment: CDR1 MNHEY and CDR2 SMNVEV (reference sequence). This CDR3 is 16 amino acids long. V shed 5 bases and J 9 bases; nucleotides not matched to a gene: 14. CDR3 sequence reads: CASSPPGTGPRGEQFF. DNA for the CDR3: TGTGCCAGCAGTCCACCCGGGACAGGGCCGAGGGGTGAGCAGTTCTTC.

With respect to this clone: Just one base apart from a much larger clone, this may be a read error. Other DNA sequences from this sample encode an identical CDR3 as well. The chain couples TRBV6-6 to TRBJ1-2; a weak D match, TRBD1 (6 bases). The germline V gene encodes CDR1 MNHNY and CDR2 SVGAGI (reference sequence). The CDR3 sequence is 15 residues long. DNA for the CDR3: TGTGCCAGCAGTCCAAGCCCCACAGGGCACTATGGTTACACCTTC. Protein: CASSPSPTGHYGYTF.

A word on this clone: The CDR3 does not close with the conserved phenylalanine or tryptophan, likely indicating a read error. The V call is TRBV29-1, the J call TRBJ2-7; 7 nucleotides align to TRBD1. The CDR3 runs to 13 residues. Per the germline V gene, CDR1 is SQVTM and CDR2 is ANQGSEA. The ends lost 2 bases at V and 5 bases at J; junction bases unmatched: 6. CDR3: CSVERGQGDEQYL. The CDR3 bases are TGCAGCGTTGAAAGGGGTCAGGGGGACGAGCAGTACCTC.

The rearrangement joins TRBV7-9 to TRBJ1-1; D is unclear. The germline V and J ends were trimmed by 5 bases and 8 bases, with 24 bases remaining between them. Germline V gives CDR1 SEHNR, CDR2 FQNEAQ (reference sequence). The CDR3 consists of 16 residues. CDR3 residues: CASSASGGSRYPEAFF. For the CDR3, the DNA is TGTGCCAGCAGCGCTAGTGGCGGCAGTAGATACCCCGAAGCTTTCTTT.